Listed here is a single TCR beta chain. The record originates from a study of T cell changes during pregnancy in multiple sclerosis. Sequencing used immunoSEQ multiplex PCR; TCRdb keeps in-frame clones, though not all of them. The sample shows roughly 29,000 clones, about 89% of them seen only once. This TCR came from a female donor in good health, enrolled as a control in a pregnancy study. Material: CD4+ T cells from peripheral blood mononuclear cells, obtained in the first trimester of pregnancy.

The CDR3: CASSQGGQGRIMNTEAFF. CDR3 coding DNA: TGCGCCAGCAGCCAGGGGGGACAGGGCCGGATTATGAACACTGAAGCTTTCTTT. J is TRBJ1-1 and V is TRBV4-1; 9 nucleotides line up with TRBD1. From germline, CDR1 is MGHRA and CDR2 YSYEKL. The ends lost 3 bases at V and 0 bases at J; junction bases unmatched: 11. This CDR3 is built from 18 residues.